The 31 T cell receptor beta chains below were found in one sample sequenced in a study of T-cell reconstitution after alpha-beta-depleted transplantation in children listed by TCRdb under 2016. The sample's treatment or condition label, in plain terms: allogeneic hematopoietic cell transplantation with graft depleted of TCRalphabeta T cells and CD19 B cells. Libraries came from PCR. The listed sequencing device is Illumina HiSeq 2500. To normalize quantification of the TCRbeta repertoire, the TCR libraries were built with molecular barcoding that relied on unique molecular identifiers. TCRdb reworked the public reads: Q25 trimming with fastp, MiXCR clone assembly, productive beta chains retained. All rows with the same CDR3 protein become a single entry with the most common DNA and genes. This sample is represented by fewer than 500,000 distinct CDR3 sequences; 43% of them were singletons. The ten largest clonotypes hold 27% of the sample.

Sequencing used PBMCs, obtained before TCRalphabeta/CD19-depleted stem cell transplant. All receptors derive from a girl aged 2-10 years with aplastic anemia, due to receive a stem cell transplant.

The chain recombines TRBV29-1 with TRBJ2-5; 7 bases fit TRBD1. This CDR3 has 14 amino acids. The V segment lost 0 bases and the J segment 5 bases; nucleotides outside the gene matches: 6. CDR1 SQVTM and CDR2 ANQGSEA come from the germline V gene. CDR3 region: CSVEDRRGMETQYF. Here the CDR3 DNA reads TGCAGCGTTGAAGATCGCAGGGGGATGGAGACCCAGTACTTC.

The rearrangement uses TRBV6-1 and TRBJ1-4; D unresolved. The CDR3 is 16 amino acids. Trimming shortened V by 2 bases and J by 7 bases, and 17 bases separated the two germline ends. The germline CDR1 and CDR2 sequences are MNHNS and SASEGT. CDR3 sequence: CASSELVRQASEKLFF. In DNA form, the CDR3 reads TGTGCCAGCAGTGAACTAGTTCGCCAAGCGAGTGAAAAACTGTTTTTT.

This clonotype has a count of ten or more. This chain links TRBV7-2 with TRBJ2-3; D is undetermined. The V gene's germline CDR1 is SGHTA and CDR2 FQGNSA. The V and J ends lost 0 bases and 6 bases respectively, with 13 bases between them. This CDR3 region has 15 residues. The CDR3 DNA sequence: TGTGCCAGCAGCTTAGCCTACCTCTTTTCGGATACGCAGTATTTT. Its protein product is CASSLAYLFSDTQYF.

CDR3 nucleotides: TGCAGTGCTAGAGTGAAGCGGAGCTACGAGCAGTACTTC. This sequence encodes CSARVKRSYEQYF. The rearrangement links TRBV20-1 to TRBJ2-7; possibly TRBD2 for D (5 bases). CDR3 length: 13 amino acids. The V end was cut by 1 base, the J end by 3 bases, with 10 bases between. In germline, CDR1 is DFQATT, CDR2 SNEGSKA (reference sequence).

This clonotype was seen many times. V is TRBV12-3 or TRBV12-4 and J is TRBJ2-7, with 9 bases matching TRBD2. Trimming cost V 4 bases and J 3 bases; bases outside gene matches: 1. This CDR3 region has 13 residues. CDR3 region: CASSSSGIYEQYF. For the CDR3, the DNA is TGTGCCAGCAGTTCTAGCGGGATCTACGAGCAGTACTTC.

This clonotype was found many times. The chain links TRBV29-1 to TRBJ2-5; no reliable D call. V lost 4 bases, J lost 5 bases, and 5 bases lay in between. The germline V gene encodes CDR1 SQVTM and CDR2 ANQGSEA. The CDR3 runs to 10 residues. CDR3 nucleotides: TGCAGCGTTGCTTTTGAGACCCAGTACTTC. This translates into CSVAFETQYF.

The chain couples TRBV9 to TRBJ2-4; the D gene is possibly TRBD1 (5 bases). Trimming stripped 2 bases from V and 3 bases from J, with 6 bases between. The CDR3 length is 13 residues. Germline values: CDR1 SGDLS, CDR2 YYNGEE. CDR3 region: CASSVDSKNIQYF. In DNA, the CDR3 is TGTGCCAGCAGCGTCGACAGCAAAAACATTCAGTACTTC.

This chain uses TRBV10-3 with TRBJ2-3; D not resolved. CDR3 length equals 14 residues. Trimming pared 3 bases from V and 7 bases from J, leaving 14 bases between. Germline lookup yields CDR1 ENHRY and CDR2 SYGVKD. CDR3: CAISDPRSPYTQYF. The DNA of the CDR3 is TGTGCCATCAGTGATCCCCGGAGCCCTTATACGCAGTATTTT.

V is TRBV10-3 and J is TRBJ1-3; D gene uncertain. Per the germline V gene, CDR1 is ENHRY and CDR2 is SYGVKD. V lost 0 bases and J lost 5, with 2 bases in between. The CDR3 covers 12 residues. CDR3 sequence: CAISESRNTIYF. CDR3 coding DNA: TGTGCCATCAGTGAGTCCAGAAACACCATATATTTT.

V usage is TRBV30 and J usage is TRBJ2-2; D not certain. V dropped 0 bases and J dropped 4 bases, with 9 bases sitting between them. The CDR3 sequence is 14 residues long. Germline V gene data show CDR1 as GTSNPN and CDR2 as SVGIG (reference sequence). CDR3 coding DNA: TGTGCCTGGAGTGTCATAAAGGTCACCGGGGAGCTGTTTTTT. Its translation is CAWSVIKVTGELFF.

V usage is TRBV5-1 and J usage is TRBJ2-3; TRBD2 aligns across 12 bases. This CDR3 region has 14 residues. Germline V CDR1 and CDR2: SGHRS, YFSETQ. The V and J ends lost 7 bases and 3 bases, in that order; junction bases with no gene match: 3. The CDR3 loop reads CASGLAGGTDTQYF. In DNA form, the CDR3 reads TGCGCCAGCGGCCTAGCGGGGGGGACAGATACGCAGTATTTT. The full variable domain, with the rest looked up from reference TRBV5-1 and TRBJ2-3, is KAGVTQTPRYLIKTRGQQVTLSCSPISGHRSVSWYQQTPGQGLQFLFEYFSETQRNKGNFPGRFSGRQFSNSRSEMNVSTLELGDSALYLCASGLAGGTDTQYFGPGTRLTVL.

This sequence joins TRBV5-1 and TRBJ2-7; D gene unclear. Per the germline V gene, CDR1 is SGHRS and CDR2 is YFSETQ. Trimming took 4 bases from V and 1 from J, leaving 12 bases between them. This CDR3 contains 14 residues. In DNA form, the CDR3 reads TGCGCCAGCAGCCCCGCCCCCCTTTCCTACGAGCAGTACTTC. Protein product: CASSPAPLSYEQYF. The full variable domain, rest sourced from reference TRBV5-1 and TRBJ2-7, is KAGVTQTPRYLIKTRGQQVTLSCSPISGHRSVSWYQQTPGQGLQFLFEYFSETQRNKGNFPGRFSGRQFSNSRSEMNVSTLELGDSALYLCASSPAPLSYEQYFGPGTRLTVT.

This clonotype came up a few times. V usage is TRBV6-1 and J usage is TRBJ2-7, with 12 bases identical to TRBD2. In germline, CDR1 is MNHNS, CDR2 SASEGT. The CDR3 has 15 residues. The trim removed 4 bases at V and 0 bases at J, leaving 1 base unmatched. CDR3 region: CASSATSGSSYEQYF. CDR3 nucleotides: TGTGCCAGCAGTGCGACTAGCGGGAGCTCCTACGAGCAGTACTTC.

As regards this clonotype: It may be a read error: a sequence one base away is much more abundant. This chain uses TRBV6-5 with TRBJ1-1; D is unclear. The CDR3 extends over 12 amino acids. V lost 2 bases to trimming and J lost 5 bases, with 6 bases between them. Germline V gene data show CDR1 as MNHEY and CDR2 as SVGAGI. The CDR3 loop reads CASSYPATEAFF. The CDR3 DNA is TGTGCCAGCAGTTACCCAGCGACTGAAGCTTTCTTT.

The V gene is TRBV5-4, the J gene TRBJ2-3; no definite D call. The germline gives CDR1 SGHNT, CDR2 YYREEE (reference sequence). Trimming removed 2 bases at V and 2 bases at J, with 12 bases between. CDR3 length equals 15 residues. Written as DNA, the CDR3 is TGTGCCAGCAGCTTTCGCGATCCAGCCACAGATACGCAGTATTTT. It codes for CASSFRDPATDTQYF.

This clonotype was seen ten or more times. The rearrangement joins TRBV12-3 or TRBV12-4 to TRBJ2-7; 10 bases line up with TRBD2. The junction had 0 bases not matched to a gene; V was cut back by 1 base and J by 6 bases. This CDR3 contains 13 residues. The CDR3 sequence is CASSLGLAGEQYF. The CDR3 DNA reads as TGTGCCAGCAGTTTAGGACTAGCGGGCGAGCAGTACTTC.

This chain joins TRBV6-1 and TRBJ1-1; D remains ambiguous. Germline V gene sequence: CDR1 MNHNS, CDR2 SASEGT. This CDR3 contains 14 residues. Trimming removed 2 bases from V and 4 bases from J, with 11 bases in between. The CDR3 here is CASSERQEVTEAFF. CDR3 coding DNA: TGTGCCAGCAGTGAACGTCAGGAGGTCACTGAAGCTTTCTTT.

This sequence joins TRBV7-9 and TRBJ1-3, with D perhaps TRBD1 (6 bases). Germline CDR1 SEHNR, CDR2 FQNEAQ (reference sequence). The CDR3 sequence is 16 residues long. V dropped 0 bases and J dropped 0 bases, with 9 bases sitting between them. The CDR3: CASSLADRSSGNTIYF. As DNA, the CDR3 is TGTGCCAGCAGCTTAGCCGACAGGAGCTCTGGAAACACCATATATTTT.

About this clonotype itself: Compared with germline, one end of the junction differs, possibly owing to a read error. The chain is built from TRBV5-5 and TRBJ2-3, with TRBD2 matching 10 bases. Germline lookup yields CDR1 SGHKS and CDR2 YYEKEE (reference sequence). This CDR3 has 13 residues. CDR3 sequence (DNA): TGTGCCAGCTGTAGACTAGCGGGTCATACGCTGTATTTT. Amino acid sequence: CASCRLAGHTLYF.

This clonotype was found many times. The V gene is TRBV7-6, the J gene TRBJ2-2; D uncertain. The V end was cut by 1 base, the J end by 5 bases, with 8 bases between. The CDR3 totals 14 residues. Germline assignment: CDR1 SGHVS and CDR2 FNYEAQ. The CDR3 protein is CASSLELGTGELFF. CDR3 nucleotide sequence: TGTGCCAGCAGCTTAGAATTAGGGACCGGGGAGCTGTTTTTT. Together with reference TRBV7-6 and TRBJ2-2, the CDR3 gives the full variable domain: GAGVSQSPRYKVTKRGQDVALRCDPISGHVSLYWYRQALGQGPEFLTYFNYEAQQDKSGLPNDRFSAERPEGSISTLTIQRTEQRDSAMYRCASSLELGTGELFFGEGSRLTVL.

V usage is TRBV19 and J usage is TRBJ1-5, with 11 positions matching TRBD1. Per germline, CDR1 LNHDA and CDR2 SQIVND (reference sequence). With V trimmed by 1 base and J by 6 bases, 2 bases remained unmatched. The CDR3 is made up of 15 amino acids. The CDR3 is CASSIGTGGRQPQHF. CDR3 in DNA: TGTGCCAGTAGTATAGGGACAGGGGGCCGTCAGCCCCAGCATTTT.

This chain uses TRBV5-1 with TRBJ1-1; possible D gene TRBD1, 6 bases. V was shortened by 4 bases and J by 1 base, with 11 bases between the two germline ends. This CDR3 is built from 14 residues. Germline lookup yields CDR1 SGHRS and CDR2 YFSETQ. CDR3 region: CASSRSDRNTEAFF. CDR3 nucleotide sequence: TGCGCCAGCAGCCGATCGGACAGGAACACTGAAGCTTTCTTT.

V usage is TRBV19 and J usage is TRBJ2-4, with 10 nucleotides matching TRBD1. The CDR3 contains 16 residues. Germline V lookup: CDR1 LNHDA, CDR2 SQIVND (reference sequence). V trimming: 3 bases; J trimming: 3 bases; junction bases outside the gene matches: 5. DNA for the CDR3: TGTGCCAGTAGTATCTTGACAGGGGGCGGCAAAAACATTCAGTACTTC. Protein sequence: CASSILTGGGKNIQYF.

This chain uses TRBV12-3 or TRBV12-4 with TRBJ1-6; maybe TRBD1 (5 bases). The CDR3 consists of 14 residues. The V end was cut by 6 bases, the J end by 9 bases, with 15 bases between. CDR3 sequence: CASSRTPGGSPLHF. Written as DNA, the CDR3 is TGTGCCAGCAGCCGGACCCCCGGGGGTTCACCCCTCCACTTT.

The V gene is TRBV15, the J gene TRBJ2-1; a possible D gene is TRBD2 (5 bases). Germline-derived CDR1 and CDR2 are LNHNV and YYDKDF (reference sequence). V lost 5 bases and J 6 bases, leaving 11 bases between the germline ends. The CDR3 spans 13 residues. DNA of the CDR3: TGTGCCACCAGCGTCTGGACTTCCAATGAGCAGTTCTTC. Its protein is CATSVWTSNEQFF.

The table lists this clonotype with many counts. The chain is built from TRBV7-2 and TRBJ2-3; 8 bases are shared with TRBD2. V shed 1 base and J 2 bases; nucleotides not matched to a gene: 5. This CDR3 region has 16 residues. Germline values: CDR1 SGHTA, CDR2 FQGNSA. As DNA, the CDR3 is TGTGCCAGCAGCTTAGGCGCGGGAGGCTCCACAGATACGCAGTATTTT. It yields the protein CASSLGAGGSTDTQYF. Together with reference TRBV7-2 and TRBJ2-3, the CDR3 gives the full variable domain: GAGVSQSPSNKVTEKGKDVELRCDPISGHTALYWYRQSLGQGLEFLIYFQGNSAPDKSGLPSDRFSAERTGGSVSTLTIQRTQQEDSAVYLCASSLGAGGSTDTQYFGPGTRLTVL.

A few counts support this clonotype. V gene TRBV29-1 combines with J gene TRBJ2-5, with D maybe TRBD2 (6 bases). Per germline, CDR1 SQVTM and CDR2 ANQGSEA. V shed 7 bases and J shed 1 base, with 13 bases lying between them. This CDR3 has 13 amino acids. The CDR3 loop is CSGNRGGQETQYF. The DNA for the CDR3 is TGCAGCGGTAATCGGGGAGGCCAAGAGACCCAGTACTTC.

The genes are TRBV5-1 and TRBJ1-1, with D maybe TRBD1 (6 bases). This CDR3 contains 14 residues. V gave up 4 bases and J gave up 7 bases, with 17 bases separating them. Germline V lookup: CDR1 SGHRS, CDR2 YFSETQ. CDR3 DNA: TGCGCCAGCAGCCCGGGACGGGGGCGTGATGAAGCTTTCTTT. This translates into CASSPGRGRDEAFF.

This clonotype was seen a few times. The CDR3 DNA reads as TGTGCCAGCAGTAAAGACAGGGGTTTCTACGAGCAGTACTTC. Translating it yields CASSKDRGFYEQYF. The chain couples TRBV6-1 to TRBJ2-7, with 8 positions matching TRBD1. The CDR3 length is 14 residues. V gave up 5 bases and J gave up 3 bases; unmatched junction bases: 6. Per germline, CDR1 MNHNS and CDR2 SASEGT.

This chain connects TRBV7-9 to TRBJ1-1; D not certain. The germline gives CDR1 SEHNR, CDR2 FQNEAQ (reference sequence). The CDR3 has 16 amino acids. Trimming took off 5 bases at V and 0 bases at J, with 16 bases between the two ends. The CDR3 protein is CASSPHPSSMNTEAFF. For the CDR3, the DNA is TGTGCCAGCAGCCCTCACCCTTCCAGTATGAACACTGAAGCTTTCTTT.

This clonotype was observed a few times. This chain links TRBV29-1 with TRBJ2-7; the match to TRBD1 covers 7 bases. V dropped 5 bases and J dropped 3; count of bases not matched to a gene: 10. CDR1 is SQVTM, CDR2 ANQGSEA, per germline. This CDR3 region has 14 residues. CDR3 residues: CSVLLQGQSYEQYF. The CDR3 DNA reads TGCAGCGTTCTCCTCCAGGGACAGAGCTACGAGCAGTACTTC.